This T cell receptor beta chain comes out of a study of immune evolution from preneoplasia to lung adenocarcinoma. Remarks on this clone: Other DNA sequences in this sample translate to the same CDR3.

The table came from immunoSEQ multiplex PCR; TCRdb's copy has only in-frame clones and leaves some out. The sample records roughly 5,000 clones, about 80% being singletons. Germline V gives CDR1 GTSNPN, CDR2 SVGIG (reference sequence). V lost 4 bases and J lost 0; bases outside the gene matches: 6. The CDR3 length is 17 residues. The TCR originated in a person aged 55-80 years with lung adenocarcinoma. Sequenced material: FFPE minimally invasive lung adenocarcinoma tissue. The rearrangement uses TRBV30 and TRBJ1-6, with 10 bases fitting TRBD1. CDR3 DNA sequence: TGTGCCTGGACGGACAGGGGGAGTTACTCCTATAATTCACCCCTCCACTTT. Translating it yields CAWTDRGSYSYNSPLHF.